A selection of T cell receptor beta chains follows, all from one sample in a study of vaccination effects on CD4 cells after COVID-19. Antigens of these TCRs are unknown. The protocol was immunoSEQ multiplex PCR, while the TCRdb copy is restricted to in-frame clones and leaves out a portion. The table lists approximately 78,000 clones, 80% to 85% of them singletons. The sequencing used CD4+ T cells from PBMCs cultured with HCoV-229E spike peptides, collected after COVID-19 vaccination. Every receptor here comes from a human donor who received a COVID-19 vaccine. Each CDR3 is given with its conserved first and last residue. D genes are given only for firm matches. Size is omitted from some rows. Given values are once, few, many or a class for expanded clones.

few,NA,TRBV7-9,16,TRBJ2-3,TGTGCCAGCAGCCCTTGGGGCAGAGGATTCACAGATACGCAGTATTTT,CASSPWGRGFTDTQYF
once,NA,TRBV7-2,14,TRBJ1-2,TGTGCCAGCAGCTTAAGGCCGACGGACTATGGCTACACCTTC,CASSLRPTDYGYTF
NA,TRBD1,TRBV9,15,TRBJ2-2,TGTGCCAGCAGCGTAGATGCCAGGGGGACCGGGGAGCTGTTTTTT,CASSVDARGTGELFF
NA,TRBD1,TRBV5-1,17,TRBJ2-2,TGCGCCAGCAGCCCCCGGACAGGGGTCGCGAACACCGGGGAGCTGTTTTTT,CASSPRTGVANTGELFF
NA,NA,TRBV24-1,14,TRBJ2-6,TGTGCCACGAGTAGAAGCTCTGGGGCCAACGTCCTGACTTTC,CATSRSSGANVLTF
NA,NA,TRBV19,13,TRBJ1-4,TGTGCCAGTAGTGGGCCGGCTAATGAAAAACTGTTTTTT,CASSGPANEKLFF
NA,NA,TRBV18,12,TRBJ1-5,TGTGCCAGCTCACGGGAGAATCAGCCCCAGCATTTT,CASSRENQPQHF
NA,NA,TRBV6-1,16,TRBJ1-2,TGTGCCAGCAGTGCATCACAGGTGCGCCTAAACTATGGCTACACCTTC,CASSASQVRLNYGYTF
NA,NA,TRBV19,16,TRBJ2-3,TGTGCCAGTAGGGGACTCCAGGGTGTACTGACAGATACGCAGTATTTT,CASRGLQGVLTDTQYF
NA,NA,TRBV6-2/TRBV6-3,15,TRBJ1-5,TGTGCCAGCAGTTCCCTGGGCTTTAGCAATCAGCCCCAGCATTTT,CASSSLGFSNQPQHF
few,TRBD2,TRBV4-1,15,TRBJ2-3,TGCGCCACACGGCAACTAGCGGGGGGATCAGATACGCAGTATTTT,CATRQLAGGSDTQYF
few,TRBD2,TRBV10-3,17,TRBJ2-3,TGTGCCATCAGTGAGTCTCGTGGACTAGCGGGCACAGATACGCAGTATTTT,CAISESRGLAGTDTQYF
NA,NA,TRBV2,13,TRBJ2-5,TGTGCAAGCGCAGGGAGCAGTCTGGAGACCCAGTACTTC,CASAGSSLETQYF
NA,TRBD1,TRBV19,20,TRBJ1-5,TGTGCCAGTACTACCAAGTCCCTCCGACAGGGCCCTTGGGGCAATCAGCCCCAGCATTTT,CASTTKSLRQGPWGNQPQHF
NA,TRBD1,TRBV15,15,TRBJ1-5,TGTGCCACCAGCAGAGATTCCAGGACAGGGGAGCCCCAGCATTTT,CATSRDSRTGEPQHF
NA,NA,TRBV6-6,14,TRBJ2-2,TGTGCCAGCAGTTACGCTCAGAACACCGGGGAGCTGTTTTTT,CASSYAQNTGELFF
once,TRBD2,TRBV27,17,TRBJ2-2,TGTGCCAGCAGGGTCCTTGCGGGGGGGCCTAGAACCGGGGAGCTGTTTTTT,CASRVLAGGPRTGELFF
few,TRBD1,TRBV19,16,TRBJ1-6,TGTGCCAGTAGGGGACAGGGTGGATCCTATAATTCACCCCTCCACTTT,CASRGQGGSYNSPLHF
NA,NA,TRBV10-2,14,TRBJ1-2,TGCGCCAGCAGTGCTTTGGACAGCCTCTATGGCTACACCTTC,CASSALDSLYGYTF
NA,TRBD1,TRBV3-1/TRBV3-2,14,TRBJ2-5,TGTGCCAGCGGAAACCAGGGGGCGCCAGAGACCCAGTACTTC,CASGNQGAPETQYF
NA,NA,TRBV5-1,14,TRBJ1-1,TGCGCCAGCAGCTTCGGGATACTGAACACTGAAGCTTTCTTT,CASSFGILNTEAFF
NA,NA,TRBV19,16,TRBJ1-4,TGTGCCAGTAGTTTCCGGGACGGGCTAAGCAATGAAAAACTGTTTTTT,CASSFRDGLSNEKLFF
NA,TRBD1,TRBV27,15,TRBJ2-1,TGTGCCAGCTCGTTTCAGGGGGCTTCTTACAATGAGCAGTTCTTC,CASSFQGASYNEQFF
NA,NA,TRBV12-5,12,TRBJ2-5,TGTGCTAGTGGTTTGGGCCAAGAGACCCAGTACTTC,CASGLGQETQYF
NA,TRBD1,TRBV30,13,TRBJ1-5,TGTGCCTGGAGTGTACAGGGGGTAAAGCCCCAGCATTTT,CAWSVQGVKPQHF
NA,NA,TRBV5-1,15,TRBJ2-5,TGCGCCAGCAGCTCCTCGGCGGTGAACCAAGAGACCCAGTACTTC,CASSSSAVNQETQYF
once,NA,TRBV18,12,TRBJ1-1,TGTGCCAGCTCACCAGGGGAGAAGAAAGCTTTCTTT,CASSPGEKKAFF
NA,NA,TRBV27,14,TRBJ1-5,TGTGCCAGCAGTTCAGGACTAATCAATCAGCCCCAGCATTTT,CASSSGLINQPQHF
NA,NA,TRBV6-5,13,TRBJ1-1,TGTGCCAGCAGTCACCAGGGGAACACTGAAGCTTTCTTT,CASSHQGNTEAFF
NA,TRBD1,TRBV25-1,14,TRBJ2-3,TGTGCCAGCTCCGGGACAGGGGGTGCAGATACGCAGTATTTT,CASSGTGGADTQYF
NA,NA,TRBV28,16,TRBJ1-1,TGTGCCAGCAACCTTCCGGCCGCAAGATTGGTCACTGAAGCTTTCTTT,CASNLPAARLVTEAFF
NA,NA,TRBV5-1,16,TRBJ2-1,TGCGCCAGCAGCAAACAGGGTGTCAGGCCCTACAATGAGCAGTTCTTC,CASSKQGVRPYNEQFF
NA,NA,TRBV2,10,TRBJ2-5,TGTGCCAGCAGTCGGGAGACCCAGTACTTC,CASSRETQYF
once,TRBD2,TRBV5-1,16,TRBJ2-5,TGCGCCAGCAGCCCATACGGCGGGGGGGACCAAGAGACCCAGTACTTC,CASSPYGGGDQETQYF
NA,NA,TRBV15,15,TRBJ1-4,TGTGCCACCAGCAGAGATCAAATGTTTAATGAAAAACTGTTTTTT,CATSRDQMFNEKLFF
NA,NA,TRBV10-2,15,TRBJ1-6,TGCGCCAGCAGAGAAGCCTTTGTCGCGGGTTCACCCCTCCACTTT,CASREAFVAGSPLHF
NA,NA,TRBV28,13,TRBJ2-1,TGTTCGACCGGGACGCAGACCTACAATGAGCAGTTCTTC,CSTGTQTYNEQFF
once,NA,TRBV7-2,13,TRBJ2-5,TGTGCCAGCAGCTTAGGCAATGGGGAGACCCAGTACTTC,CASSLGNGETQYF
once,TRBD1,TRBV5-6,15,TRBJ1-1,TGTGCCAGCAGCTCTCCGGGACAGGGTAACACTGAAGCTTTCTTT,CASSSPGQGNTEAFF
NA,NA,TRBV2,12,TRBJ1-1,TGTGCCAGCGGGCAGACCAACACTGAAGCTTTCTTT,CASGQTNTEAFF
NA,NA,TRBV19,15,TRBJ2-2,TGTGCCAGTAGTGTCACAGGCCCCCAGACCGGGGAGCTGTTTTTT,CASSVTGPQTGELFF
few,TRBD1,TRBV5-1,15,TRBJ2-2,TGCGCCAGCAGCTTGGCACAGGGGGCCACCGGGGAGCTGTTTTTT,CASSLAQGATGELFF
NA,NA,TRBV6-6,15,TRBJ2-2,TGTGCCAGCAGTTACGGGGGGCCGGACACCGGGGAGCTGTTTTTT,CASSYGGPDTGELFF
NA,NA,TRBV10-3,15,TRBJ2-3,TGTGCCATCAGTGAGAATACGGAGAACGGGGATACGCAGTATTTT,CAISENTENGDTQYF